Listed below are T cell receptor beta chains from one sample, sequenced in a study of neoadjuvant nivolumab and ipilimumab in lung cancer. Some clones are missing from TCRdb's copy, which holds only in-frame ones; the method was immunoSEQ multiplex PCR. The sample lists tens of thousands of clones; about 89% were seen once. This specimen consisted of blood, obtained before neoadjuvant nivolumab, alone or with ipilimumab. All receptors come from an adult with non-small cell lung cancer. Some clones in this sample may be carry-over from other donors' samples. Both conserved end residues are trimmed from each CDR3.

V gene	CDR3 length	J gene	CDR3 protein
TRBV7-9	9	TRBJ2-5	ASSPQETQY
TRBV2	12	TRBJ2-2	ASSDRANTGELF
TRBV5-1	12	TRBJ2-1	ASGLVAGAGEQF
TRBV11-2	10	TRBJ1-1	ASSLTDRVCF
TRBV5-1	15	TRBJ2-2	ASSPGQGKPATGELF
TRBV18	10	TRBJ2-3	ASSPEVVTQY
TRBV18	13	TRBJ1-2	ASSTLQAGNYGYT
TRBV6-1	12	TRBJ2-5	ASGAAGLGETQY
TRBV7-9	15	TRBJ2-5	ASSLPKTGRQEETQY
TRBV7-9	14	TRBJ2-2	ASSTGTGHTTGELF
TRBV11-3	12	TRBJ2-3	ASSLGLTGDTQY
TRBV16	14	TRBJ2-7	ASSQTRSRVAYEQY
TRBV7-9	13	TRBJ2-2	ASSLGQGPTGELF
TRBV5-1	12	TRBJ2-1	ASKSGASYNEQF
TRBV11-1	12	TRBJ2-2	ASSLGVNTGELF
TRBV19	17	TRBJ2-6	ASSPRWLAGHSGANVLT
TRBV6-1	11	TRBJ1-2	ASRENSAGSYT
TRBV7-2	12	TRBJ2-7	ASSLGGRGYEQY
TRBV9	12	TRBJ2-7	ASSPSGLAYEQY
TRBV15	12	TRBJ1-5	ATRGEGPGQPQH
TRBV6-5	14	TRBJ2-7	ASSFLGTGVDYEQY
TRBV18	12	TRBJ1-2	ASSLPGRQTGYT
TRBV5-1	11	TRBJ2-7	ASSTQPLYEQY
TRBV30	13	TRBJ2-5	AWSSASLVGETQY
TRBV5-1	13	TRBJ2-3	ASSLSQPSTDTQY
TRBV9	13	TRBJ2-1	ASSSGTSSYNEQF
TRBV5-1	15	TRBJ1-1	ASSSVPGQGANTEAF
TRBV7-6	13	TRBJ2-3	ASSLGGQGIDTQY
TRBV7-9	11	TRBJ2-3	ASWRQNTDTQY
TRBV6-1	9	TRBJ2-7	ASSDRYEQY
TRBV6-1	13	TRBJ2-7	ASRRTGPSSYEQY
TRBV5-1	14	TRBJ2-3	ASSLAGTSGADTQY
TRBV23-1	9	TRBJ2-1	AGKRELEQF